What follows are 15 T cell receptor beta chains derived from one specimen sequenced in a study of blood T cell repertoires in COVID-19. Profiled with immunoSEQ multiplex PCR; TCRdb holds only in-frame clones, not every one. Here the sample spans 30,000 to 35,000 clones, 85% being singletons. What was sequenced was peripheral blood. Every receptor here comes from a human donor with acute or convalescent COVID-19. The donor label of this sample is uncertain.

The genes are TRBV20-1 and TRBJ1-3; D perhaps matches TRBD1 (6 bases). Germline-derived CDR1 and CDR2 are DFQATT and SNEGSKA (reference sequence). V gave up 3 bases and J gave up 4 bases, with 19 bases separating them. The CDR3 has 16 residues. For the CDR3, the DNA is TGCAGTGCTAGTGGCGGACAGAGGAATTCGGGAAACACCATATATTTT. This sequence encodes CSASGGQRNSGNTIYF.

This chain uses TRBV5-7 with TRBJ2-7; possibly TRBD2 for D (6 bases). TRBV5-7 is flagged as an ORF with uncertain function. The CDR3 is 16 amino acids. The ends were cut back, 3 bases at V and 4 bases at J, with 20 bases in the middle. The CDR3 sequence: CASSYTPASGRYEQYF. CDR3 in DNA: TGTGCCAGCAGCTACACCCCGGCCTCTGGGAGGTACGAGCAGTACTTC.

This sequence joins TRBV6-2 or TRBV6-3 and TRBJ2-3; TRBD2 might be the D (5 bases). This CDR3 is 16 amino acids long. V lost 2 bases and J 1 base, leaving 13 bases between the germline ends. Germline V gene data show CDR1 as MNHEY and CDR2 as SVGEGT. In nucleotides, the CDR3 is TGTGCCAGCAGTTACGGGATAGCGCCCGGCACAGATACGCAGTATTTT. Its translation: CASSYGIAPGTDTQYF.

The rearrangement joins TRBV7-2 to TRBJ1-5; 10 positions match TRBD1. The CDR3 loop spans 15 amino acids. With V trimmed by 5 bases and J by 5 bases, 6 bases remained unmatched. Germline loops: CDR1 SGHTA, CDR2 FQGNSA. The CDR3: CASSHRTGGDQPQHF. The CDR3 DNA sequence: TGTGCCAGCAGCCATCGGACAGGGGGGGATCAGCCCCAGCATTTT.

The chain couples TRBV5-1 to TRBJ2-1; 9 bases are a match to TRBD2. CDR3 size: 16 residues. V trimming: 0 bases; J trimming: 2 bases; junction bases outside the gene matches: 3. Germline V lookup: CDR1 SGHRS, CDR2 YFSETQ. Here the CDR3 reads CASSLESSGAYNEQFF. The DNA for the CDR3 is TGCGCCAGCAGCTTGGAATCTAGCGGGGCCTACAATGAGCAGTTCTTC. The whole variable domain, filled in from reference TRBV5-1 and TRBJ2-1, reads KAGVTQTPRYLIKTRGQQVTLSCSPISGHRSVSWYQQTPGQGLQFLFEYFSETQRNKGNFPGRFSGRQFSNSRSEMNVSTLELGDSALYLCASSLESSGAYNEQFFGPGTRLTVL.

The V and J genes are TRBV7-8 and TRBJ2-3; 10 nucleotides align to TRBD2. Germline V gene data show CDR1 as SGHVS and CDR2 as FQNEAQ. This CDR3 region has 16 residues. V shed 1 base, J shed 4 bases, and the junction held 5 bases outside the gene matches. In DNA form, the CDR3 reads TGTGCCAGCAGCTTAGAAGGTCTAGCGGGAGCAGATACGCAGTATTTT. This sequence encodes CASSLEGLAGADTQYF.

The V call is TRBV11-2, the J call TRBJ1-2; 7 positions match TRBD1. Germline V gene lookup returns CDR1 SGHAT and CDR2 FQNNGV. The CDR3 length is 17 residues. V gave up 0 bases and J gave up 3 bases; unmatched junction bases: 10. CDR3 in amino acids: CASSLDYWDSRDYGYTF. For the CDR3, the DNA is TGTGCCAGCAGCTTAGATTATTGGGACAGCAGAGACTATGGCTACACCTTC.

This chain joins TRBV2 and TRBJ2-5; TRBD2 matches at 16 bases. The CDR3 extends over 15 amino acids. CDR1 is SNHLY, CDR2 FYNNEI, per germline. V dropped 6 bases and J dropped 2; count of bases not matched to a gene: 0. The CDR3 DNA sequence: TGTGCCAGCAGGGGACTAGCGGGGGGGCAAGAGACCCAGTACTTC. Translated, it gives CASRGLAGGQETQYF.

The chain couples TRBV27 to TRBJ1-5, with TRBD1 identical over 7 bases. This CDR3 contains 15 residues. The trim removed 2 bases at V and 3 bases at J, leaving 4 bases unmatched. Germline loops: CDR1 MNHEY, CDR2 SMNVEV (reference sequence). The CDR3 here is CASSLQGVLNQPQHF. CDR3 DNA: TGTGCCAGCAGTTTACAGGGGGTACTCAATCAGCCCCAGCATTTT.

The chain recombines TRBV6-2 or TRBV6-3 with TRBJ2-2; TRBD2 is a possible D gene (5 bases). V dropped 5 bases and J dropped 6 bases, with 19 bases sitting between them. Germline CDR1 MNHEY, CDR2 SVGEGT. The CDR3 runs 16 residues. CDR3 in amino acids: CASSKLRERYPGELFF. CDR3 nucleotide sequence: TGTGCCAGCAGTAAACTACGGGAACGGTATCCCGGGGAGCTGTTTTTT.

The V call is TRBV7-9, the J call TRBJ1-6, with a weak D call TRBD1 (6 bases). Germline V gene lookup returns CDR1 SEHNR and CDR2 FQNEAQ (reference sequence). The V end was cut by 1 base, the J end by 6 bases, with 10 bases between. The CDR3 sequence is 15 residues long. The CDR3 here is CASSLGRGRNSPLHF. The CDR3 DNA follows: TGTGCCAGCAGCTTAGGCAGGGGACGTAATTCACCCCTCCACTTT.

V usage is TRBV28 and J usage is TRBJ1-5; 7 bases are a match to TRBD1. The CDR3 totals 14 residues. Looked up from germline, CDR1 is MDHEN and CDR2 is SYDVKM. With 5 bases clipped from V and 5 bases from J, the junction kept 6 bases outside the gene matches. The CDR3 DNA reads as TGTGCCAGCAGTAATCCGGGACAGTATCAGCCCCAGCATTTT. It encodes CASSNPGQYQPQHF.

The CDR3 DNA is TGTGCCTGGAGTGAGGTCAGAGTAGGGGGACGGAATGAGCAGTTCTTC. Its protein product is CAWSEVRVGGRNEQFF. The chain carries TRBV30 and TRBJ2-1, with D possibly TRBD1 on 6 matching bases. Trimming took 1 base from V and 7 from J, leaving 20 bases between them. The germline gives CDR1 GTSNPN, CDR2 SVGIG (reference sequence). The CDR3 loop spans 16 amino acids.

The rearrangement joins TRBV10-3 to TRBJ1-6, with a tentative D call TRBD1 (6 bases). CDR3 size: 15 residues. The V gene's germline CDR1 is ENHRY and CDR2 SYGVKD. The ends were cut back, 4 bases at V and 7 bases at J, with 14 bases in the middle. DNA for the CDR3: TGTGCCATCAGTGCTTTACAGGGTACGAATTCACCCCTCCACTTT. Amino acid sequence: CAISALQGTNSPLHF.

This chain uses TRBV28 with TRBJ2-6; 15 bases are shared with TRBD2. J gave up 0 bases and V 6 bases, and 9 bases lay outside the gene matches. CDR1 is MDHEN and CDR2 is SYDVKM in the germline V gene. CDR3 length equals 20 residues. CDR3 DNA sequence: TGTGCCAGCAGCTTCCCGGGGACTAGCGGGAGGAACTCTGGGGCCAACGTCCTGACTTTC. Encoded protein: CASSFPGTSGRNSGANVLTF. Variable domain in full (rest from reference TRBV28 and TRBJ2-6): DVKVTQSSRYLVKRTGEKVFLECVQDMDHENMFWYRQDPGLGLRLIYFSYDVKMKEKGDIPEGYSVSREKKERFSLILESASTNQTSMYLCASSFPGTSGRNSGANVLTFGAGSRLTVL.